Each of the 31 T cell receptor beta chains below was sequenced from the same sample in a study of long-term antiretroviral therapy in people with HIV. At survey level, the immunoSEQ assay was run in its v3.0 version. Here immunoSEQ multiplex PCR was the method, and the copy in TCRdb shows in-frame clones only, minus some. Here the sample spans some 34,000 clones, 75% to 85% being singletons. Specimen: unsorted PBMCs, collected 1.9 years after starting antiretroviral therapy. All receptors derive from a young man with HIV.

The CDR3 DNA sequence: TGTGCCAGCAGCATACAGGGAGGGACGCTGTTTTTT. This sequence encodes CASSIQGGTLFF. The J gene is TRBJ1-4, the V gene TRBV9; D is perhaps TRBD1 (6 bases). Germline V CDR1 and CDR2: SGDLS, YYNGEE. Trimming removed 4 bases at V and 14 bases at J, with 15 bases between. The CDR3 extends over 12 amino acids.

The chain is built from TRBV2 and TRBJ2-3, with TRBD1 as a possible D gene (6 bases). The CDR3 extends over 15 amino acids. Trimming cost V 0 bases and J 0 bases, with 7 bases left between them. CDR1 and CDR2 from the germline V gene are SNHLY and FYNNEI. As DNA, the CDR3 is TGTGCCAGCAGTGAAGCAAGGGGGAGCACAGATACGCAGTATTTT. It specifies CASSEARGSTDTQYF.

Here the CDR3 reads CASSEAGSLNSFYEQYF. In nucleotides, the CDR3 is TGTGCCAGCAGTGAAGCGGGGAGTTTGAACAGCTTCTACGAGCAGTACTTC. The chain couples TRBV6-1 to TRBJ2-7; D is possibly TRBD2 (5 bases). Germline V CDR1 and CDR2: MNHNS, SASEGT. This CDR3 spans 17 amino acids. Between the trimmed V and J ends, which lost 0 bases and 3 bases, there was a span of 18 bases.

The V gene is TRBV27, the J gene TRBJ1-6, with 7 bases fitting TRBD1. The CDR3 covers 14 residues. V lost 7 bases to trimming and J lost 7 bases; unmatched junction nucleotides: 7. Looked up from germline, CDR1 is MNHEY and CDR2 is SMNVEV (reference sequence). CDR3 nucleotide sequence: TGTGCCAGCACCCTGACAGGGCTCAATTCACCCCTCCACTTT. This gives the protein CASTLTGLNSPLHF.

The chain carries TRBV19 and TRBJ1-1; D call uncertain. The CDR3 has 12 residues. Germline V gene data show CDR1 as LNHDA and CDR2 as SQIVND (reference sequence). V lost 4 bases to trimming and J lost 8 bases, with 11 bases between them. CDR3 region: CASSRFKGEAFF. In nucleotides, the CDR3 is TGTGCCAGTAGTAGATTTAAAGGAGAAGCTTTCTTT.

J is TRBJ2-4 and V is TRBV11-1; TRBD2 aligns across 8 bases. The CDR3 loop spans 14 amino acids. Per germline, CDR1 SGHAT and CDR2 FQDESV (reference sequence). The V and J ends lost 1 base and 9 bases, in that order; junction bases with no gene match: 5. CDR3 nucleotide sequence: TGTGCCAGCAGCTTAGGGACTAGCTACGGCATTCAGTACTTC. Translating gives CASSLGTSYGIQYF.

This chain uses TRBV11-3 with TRBJ1-1; D gene uncertain. The germline CDR1 and CDR2 sequences are SGHNT and YENEEA. The CDR3 extends over 13 amino acids. With 5 bases removed from V and 0 bases from J, the gap between germline ends came to 7 bases. CDR3 bases: TGTGCCAGCAGCCGAGGTGTGAACACTGAAGCTTTCTTT. It codes for CASSRGVNTEAFF.

This rearrangement joins TRBV19 to TRBJ1-2; TRBD1 matches at 8 bases. Germline V gene data show CDR1 as LNHDA and CDR2 as SQIVND (reference sequence). After removal of 7 bases from V and 8 bases from J, the junction contained 18 bases not matched to a gene. The CDR3 sequence is 16 residues long. CDR3 residues: CASTPDDGTGLWGYTF. CDR3 DNA: TGTGCCAGTACCCCGGACGACGGGACAGGACTTTGGGGCTACACCTTC. The full variable domain, in which reference TRBV19 and TRBJ1-2 provide the parts outside the CDR3, is DGGITQSPKYLFRKEGQNVTLSCEQNLNHDAMYWYRQDPGQGLRLIYYSQIVNDFQKGDIAEGYSVSREKKESFPLTVTSAQKNPTAFYLCASTPDDGTGLWGYTFGSGTRLTVV.

This chain uses TRBV7-9 with TRBJ2-7, with unresolved D. The CDR3 covers 14 residues. Trimming took off 5 bases at V and 6 bases at J, with 17 bases between the two ends. The germline V gene encodes CDR1 SEHNR and CDR2 FQNEAQ (reference sequence). CDR3 sequence (DNA): TGTGCCAGCAGCCCAAACCCGGTCCCCGGCGAGCAGTACTTC. Residues: CASSPNPVPGEQYF.

This clone came up once. The chain is built from TRBV7-2 and TRBJ1-2; perhaps TRBD1 as D (5 bases). The CDR3 contains 15 residues. V lost 8 bases to trimming and J lost 4 bases, with 20 bases between them. The germline CDR1 and CDR2 sequences are SGHTA and FQGNSA. The CDR3 loop reads CASQTGRGQSYGYTF. DNA of the CDR3: TGTGCCAGCCAGACTGGGAGGGGTCAGAGCTATGGCTACACCTTC.

V is TRBV30 and J is TRBJ2-1; 8 bases fit TRBD2. Germline V CDR1 and CDR2: GTSNPN, SVGIG (reference sequence). The CDR3 sequence is 14 residues long. V lost 3 bases, J lost 4 bases, and 5 bases stayed unmatched. DNA of the CDR3: TGTGCCTGGAGGATCAGCGGGGGTTACAATGAGCAGTTCTTC. Its translation is CAWRISGGYNEQFF.

The chain links TRBV28 to TRBJ1-1, with D perhaps TRBD1 (5 bases). Germline loops: CDR1 MDHEN, CDR2 SYDVKM. Trimming removed 4 bases from V and 1 base from J, with 16 bases in between. The CDR3 sequence is 16 residues long. Written as DNA, the CDR3 is TGTGCCAGCAGTTCCTATCCGGGACGGGAGAACACTGAAGCTTTCTTT. This gives the protein CASSSYPGRENTEAFF.

The gene calls are TRBV7-9 and TRBJ1-3, with a tentative D call TRBD1 (6 bases). Germline loops: CDR1 SEHNR, CDR2 FQNEAQ (reference sequence). The CDR3 loop spans 14 amino acids. The V and J ends lost 11 bases and 0 bases respectively, with 14 bases between them. This CDR3 reads CAGKTGSSGNTIYF. The CDR3 nucleotides are TGTGCCGGGAAGACAGGAAGCTCTGGAAACACCATATATTTT.

CDR3 protein: CASSLLNNEQFF. Here the CDR3 DNA reads TGTGCCAGCAGTTTATTAAACAATGAGCAGTTCTTC. This chain connects TRBV28 to TRBJ2-1; no firm D call. This CDR3 spans 12 amino acids. The germline V and J ends were trimmed by 1 base and 5 bases, with 3 bases remaining between them. Germline-derived CDR1 and CDR2 are MDHEN and SYDVKM.

This clone was seen a few times. The chain couples TRBV5-1 to TRBJ1-2; 7 bases fit TRBD1. The CDR3 loop spans 14 amino acids. J lost 3 bases, V lost 0 bases, and 2 bases had no gene match. Germline CDR1 and CDR2: SGHRS and YFSETQ. The CDR3 is CASSLAGGDYGYTF. The CDR3 coding sequence is TGCGCCAGCAGCTTGGCAGGGGGGGACTATGGCTACACCTTC.

This clone was detected a few times. The V gene is TRBV2, the J gene TRBJ2-2; 8 bases map to TRBD1. There are 14 residues in the CDR3. CDR1 and CDR2 from the germline V gene are SNHLY and FYNNEI. Trimming cost V 7 bases and J 4 bases; bases outside gene matches: 5. CDR3 protein: CASTRQGSTGELFF. Written as DNA, the CDR3 is TGTGCCAGCACACGACAGGGGTCCACCGGGGAGCTGTTTTTT.

This clone was counted between two and nine times. The chain uses TRBV6-1 and TRBJ2-1; TRBD1 matches at 11 bases. Germline V gene sequence: CDR1 MNHNS, CDR2 SASEGT. Trimming at V came to 1 base and at J to 8 bases, leaving 4 bases not matched to a gene. The CDR3 length is 15 residues. In DNA, the CDR3 is TGTGCCAGCAGTGAAGGCGGGACAGGGGGGCATGAGCAGTTCTTC. It encodes CASSEGGTGGHEQFF.

The chain links TRBV19 to TRBJ2-3; TRBD2 might be the D (6 bases). The CDR3 consists of 13 residues. V was trimmed by 5 bases and J by 9 bases, leaving 15 bases between them. CDR1 and CDR2 from the germline V gene are LNHDA and SQIVND (reference sequence). CDR3 nucleotide sequence: TGTGCCAGTAGTCAAATGGAGGGGTCCACGCAGTATTTT. It yields the protein CASSQMEGSTQYF.

The chain uses TRBV5-5 and TRBJ1-1; tentative D call: TRBD1 (5 bases). Germline-derived CDR1 and CDR2 are SGHKS and YYEKEE (reference sequence). Between the trimmed V and J ends, which lost 2 bases and 3 bases, there was a span of 11 bases. The CDR3 is 14 amino acids. This CDR3 is CASSFGSGDTEAFF. The DNA for the CDR3 is TGTGCCAGCAGCTTCGGGTCGGGGGACACTGAAGCTTTCTTT.

V gene TRBV30 combines with J gene TRBJ1-5, with D perhaps TRBD1 (5 bases). The CDR3 length is 13 residues. Deletions cut 7 bases from V and 4 bases from J, with 14 bases between. Germline CDR1 is GTSNPN and CDR2 is SVGIG (reference sequence). CDR3 sequence (DNA): TGTGCCTTCGACTACGACAGTAATCAGCCCCAGCATTTT. It translates to CAFDYDSNQPQHF.

The J gene is TRBJ2-6, the V gene TRBV5-6, with unresolved D. Germline V lookup: CDR1 SGHDT, CDR2 YYEEEE. The CDR3 length is 15 residues. V was clipped by 0 bases and J by 0 bases, with 4 bases between them. This chain's CDR3 is CASSLGPSGANVLTF. The DNA of the CDR3 is TGTGCCAGCAGCTTGGGGCCCTCTGGGGCCAACGTCCTGACTTTC.

The chain is built from TRBV4-1 and TRBJ1-2; D is possibly TRBD1 (5 bases). Germline lookup yields CDR1 MGHRA and CDR2 YSYEKL. This CDR3 region has 14 residues. The germline V and J ends were trimmed by 4 bases and 8 bases, with 17 bases remaining between them. The CDR3 DNA reads as TGCGCCAGCAGCCTCCTCGCAGGGAATAACGGCTACACCTTC. This translates into CASSLLAGNNGYTF.

The V and J genes are TRBV2 and TRBJ2-3; D is perhaps TRBD1 (5 bases). Trimming shortened V by 7 bases and J by 3 bases, and 11 bases separated the two germline ends. Germline V CDR1 and CDR2: SNHLY, FYNNEI. This CDR3 contains 13 residues. CDR3 amino acids: CASKRQLTDTQYF. The DNA for the CDR3 is TGTGCCAGCAAGAGACAGCTGACAGATACGCAGTATTTT.

This chain joins TRBV25-1 and TRBJ2-7; tentative D call: TRBD2 (5 bases). Trimming took 8 bases from V and 0 from J, leaving 17 bases between them. This CDR3 region has 15 residues. CDR1 is MGHDK, CDR2 SYGVNS, per germline. The CDR3 reads CASGLLEANSYEQYF. The CDR3 nucleotides read TGTGCCAGCGGTTTACTGGAGGCCAACTCCTACGAGCAGTACTTC.

The gene calls are TRBV28 and TRBJ2-7; the D gene is possibly TRBD2 (5 bases). The CDR3 sequence is 13 residues long. V gave up 6 bases and J gave up 6 bases, with 15 bases separating them. Per germline, CDR1 MDHEN and CDR2 SYDVKM. The chain's CDR3 is CASSFGGHREQYV. CDR3 in DNA: TGTGCCAGCAGCTTTGGCGGGCACCGCGAGCAGTACGTC.

This clone was found once. V usage is TRBV7-9 and J usage is TRBJ2-3; the D gene is possibly TRBD2 (6 bases). Deletions cut 7 bases from V and 2 bases from J, with 16 bases between. CDR3 length: 15 residues. CDR1 is SEHNR and CDR2 is FQNEAQ in the germline V gene (reference sequence). As DNA, the CDR3 is TGTGCCAGCATCGGAACGGGACTTCCCACAGATACGCAGTATTTT. As protein: CASIGTGLPTDTQYF.

This chain joins TRBV6-5 and TRBJ2-3, with D possibly TRBD2 on 6 matching bases. V lost 6 bases and J lost 2, with 12 bases in between. Germline CDR1 reads MNHEY; CDR2 reads SVGAGI. The CDR3 length is 14 residues. CDR3 residues: CASRETSSTDTQYF. The CDR3, as DNA: TGTGCCAGCAGGGAGACTAGTTCCACAGATACGCAGTATTTT.

The J gene is TRBJ1-1, the V gene TRBV10-1, with D unresolved. Per germline, CDR1 WNHNN and CDR2 SYGVQD (reference sequence). This CDR3 region has 13 residues. V dropped 6 bases and J dropped 8 bases, with 16 bases sitting between them. CDR3 nucleotide sequence: TGCGCCAGCAGCCCCGAAGGACGGGGAGAAGCTTTCTTT. Translation gives CASSPEGRGEAFF.

V gene TRBV5-4 combines with J gene TRBJ2-7; D perhaps matches TRBD1 (6 bases). V was cut by 4 bases and J by 4 bases, with 18 bases left in between. The CDR3 runs to 15 residues. Germline lookup yields CDR1 SGHNT and CDR2 YYREEE (reference sequence). Here the CDR3 reads CASSPPGTRVYEQYF. DNA for the CDR3: TGTGCCAGCAGCCCGCCCGGGACAAGGGTTTACGAGCAGTACTTC.

CDR3 region: CATSRDRDYLAETQYF. The DNA for the CDR3 is TGTGCCACCAGCAGAGACCGGGACTACCTAGCGGAGACCCAGTACTTC. This chain joins TRBV15 and TRBJ2-5; 7 bases are shared with TRBD2. CDR3 length equals 16 residues. Germline CDR1 and CDR2: LNHNV and YYDKDF (reference sequence). The V and J ends lost 0 bases and 5 bases, in that order; junction bases with no gene match: 9.

This clone came up once. The chain employs TRBV7-2 and TRBJ2-7; the match to TRBD2 covers 11 bases. Trimming removed 2 bases from V and 1 base from J; junction bases left unmatched: 1. This CDR3 is 15 amino acids long. Germline V CDR1 and CDR2: SGHTA, FQGNSA. The CDR3, as DNA: TGTGCCAGCAGCTTAACTAGCGGGAGTTCCTACGAGCAGTACTTC. Encoded protein: CASSLTSGSSYEQYF.